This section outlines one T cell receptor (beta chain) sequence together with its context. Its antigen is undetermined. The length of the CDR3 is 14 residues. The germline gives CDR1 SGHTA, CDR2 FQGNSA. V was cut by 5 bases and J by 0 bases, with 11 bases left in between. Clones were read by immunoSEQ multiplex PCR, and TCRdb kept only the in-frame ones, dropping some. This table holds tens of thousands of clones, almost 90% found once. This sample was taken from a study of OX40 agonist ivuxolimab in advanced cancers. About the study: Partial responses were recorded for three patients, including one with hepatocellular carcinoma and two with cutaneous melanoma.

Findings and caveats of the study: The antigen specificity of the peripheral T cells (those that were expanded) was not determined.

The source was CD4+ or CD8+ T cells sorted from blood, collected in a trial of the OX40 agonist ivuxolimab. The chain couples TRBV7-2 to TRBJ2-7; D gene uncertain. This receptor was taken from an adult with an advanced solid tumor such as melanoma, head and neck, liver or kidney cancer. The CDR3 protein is CASSRVGNSYEQYF. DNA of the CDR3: TGTGCCAGCAGCCGAGTGGGTAACTCCTACGAGCAGTACTTC.